Following are 17 T cell receptor beta chains from one sample sequenced in a study of human T cells and chemical hapten exposure. TCRdb independently ran MiXCR on the RACE reads; one entry per CDR3 protein. The sample contains 80,000 or so distinct CDR3 sequences, about 10% of which appear only once. Sample time point: patch test 1, 2 weeks after DPC sensitization. Sample treatment: therapeutic diphenylcyclopropenone sensitization with weekly scalp DPC. Material: whole blood, obtained in connection with sensitization to the hapten diphenylcyclopropenone (DPC). These receptors were taken from a woman between 50 and 59 years old with alopecia areata. Some clones in this sample may be carry-over from other donors' samples.

There are many counts of this clonotype. The CDR3 here is CASSKSNNEQFF. CDR3 nucleotides: TGTGCCAGCAGCAAAAGCAACAATGAGCAGTTCTTC. The chain has TRBV7-3 and TRBJ2-1; D uncertain. CDR3 length equals 12 residues. The germline V gene has CDR1 SGHTA and CDR2 FQGTGA. Trimming took off 5 bases at V and 5 bases at J, with 7 bases between the two ends.

This clonotype has a count of ten or more. The V gene is TRBV6-2 or TRBV6-3, the J gene TRBJ2-2, with D tentatively TRBD2 (6 bases). CDR3 length: 14 residues. CDR1 is MNHEY and CDR2 is SVGEGT in the germline V gene. Trimming removed 11 bases at V and 4 bases at J, with 17 bases between. The CDR3 bases are TGTGCCGCCAGTTCGGGTAGCGGCACCGGGGAGCTGTTTTTT. Its translation is CAASSGSGTGELFF.

The table lists this clonotype with many counts. The rearrangement uses TRBV12-3 or TRBV12-4 and TRBJ2-3; D unresolved. The V gene lost 3 bases and the J gene lost 0 bases, with 7 bases spanning the gap. This CDR3 comprises 14 residues. The CDR3 loop is CASSLAPSTDTQYF. Here the CDR3 DNA reads TGTGCCAGCAGTTTGGCCCCTAGCACAGATACGCAGTATTTT.

Only a few counts were recorded for this clonotype. This chain links TRBV7-2 with TRBJ2-7, with TRBD2 matching 13 bases. The CDR3 has 15 residues. The germline CDR1 and CDR2 sequences are SGHTA and FQGNSA. J gave up 7 bases and V 5 bases, and 8 bases lay outside the gene matches. As DNA, the CDR3 is TGTGCCAGCAGCCGGACTAGCGGGAGTGTGAATGAGCAGTACTTC. Protein: CASSRTSGSVNEQYF.

This clonotype was detected only a few times. In DNA, the CDR3 is TGTGCCAGCAGGGGACAGGGCGACACTGAAGCTTTCTTT. Translation gives CASRGQGDTEAFF. The chain employs TRBV12-3 or TRBV12-4 and TRBJ1-1; TRBD1 matches at 9 bases. The CDR3 sequence is 13 residues long. V shed 6 bases, J shed 3 bases, and the junction held 2 bases outside the gene matches.

In its sample, this clonotype was seen many times. V usage is TRBV29-1 and J usage is TRBJ1-1; unclear D gene. V lost 6 bases and J lost 8, with 13 bases in between. The CDR3 has 11 amino acids. In germline, CDR1 is SQVTM, CDR2 ANQGSEA. CDR3 bases: TGCAGCGTCCGAAGGAACATCGAAGCTTTCTTT. Translation gives CSVRRNIEAFF.

Many counts were recorded for this clonotype. DNA of the CDR3: TGTGCCAGCACTTCTAGCGGGGGCACAGATACGCAGTATTTT. It encodes CASTSSGGTDTQYF. The rearrangement links TRBV12-3 or TRBV12-4 to TRBJ2-3; 9 bases are shared with TRBD2. The junction had 3 bases not matched to a gene; V was cut back by 7 bases and J by 1 base. The CDR3 is 14 residues long.

This clonotype was seen a handful of times. The V and J genes are TRBV5-1 and TRBJ1-1; 10 bases are shared with TRBD1. Germline V lookup: CDR1 SGHRS, CDR2 YFSETQ. The CDR3 totals 15 residues. Trimming removed 0 bases from V and 1 base from J; junction bases left unmatched: 0. CDR3 sequence (DNA): TGCGCCAGCAGCTTGGGGGACAGGGGGAACACTGAAGCTTTCTTT. This sequence encodes CASSLGDRGNTEAFF.

At least ten counts were recorded for this clonotype. The chain is built from TRBV29-1 and TRBJ1-1; the D is unclear. CDR3 size: 14 residues. Germline lookup yields CDR1 SQVTM and CDR2 ANQGSEA. Trimming pared 7 bases from V and 1 base from J, leaving 16 bases between. The CDR3 sequence: CSARRGEANTEAFF. Written as DNA, the CDR3 is TGCAGCGCCAGACGTGGGGAGGCGAACACTGAAGCTTTCTTT. Based on the CDR3 plus reference TRBV29-1 and TRBJ1-1, the full variable domain is SAVISQKPSRDICQRGTSLTIQCQVDSQVTMMFWYRQQPGQSLTLIATANQGSEATYESGFVIDKFPISRPNLTFSTLTVSNMSPEDSSIYLCSARRGEANTEAFFGQGTRLTVV.

The J gene is TRBJ2-7, the V gene TRBV7-3; 12 nucleotides line up with TRBD2. After removal of 5 bases from V and 0 bases from J, the junction contained 2 bases not matched to a gene. Germline CDR1 is SGHTA and CDR2 is FQGTGA. The CDR3 runs to 15 residues. This CDR3 reads CASSVTSGGSYEQYF. CDR3 in DNA: TGTGCCAGCAGCGTGACTAGCGGGGGCTCCTACGAGCAGTACTTC.

This clonotype has more than one count but fewer than ten. The chain is built from TRBV6-1 and TRBJ1-2, with D perhaps matching TRBD1 (5 bases). The CDR3 is 15 amino acids. The germline gives CDR1 MNHNS, CDR2 SASEGT. V lost 0 bases and J 6 bases, leaving 14 bases between the germline ends. The CDR3 reads CASSEASKGTNGYTF. CDR3 coding DNA: TGTGCCAGCAGTGAAGCGTCGAAGGGGACGAATGGCTACACCTTC.

In this sample, this clonotype turned up a few times. The chain links TRBV7-9 to TRBJ2-7; D is possibly TRBD1 (6 bases). This CDR3 is built from 15 residues. Trimming left V 0 bases short and J 3 bases short, with 12 bases between. In germline, CDR1 is SEHNR, CDR2 FQNEAQ (reference sequence). DNA of the CDR3: TGTGCCAGCAGCTTAGCCACAGGGTTCAACTACGAGCAGTACTTC. Its translation: CASSLATGFNYEQYF.

The J gene is TRBJ2-7, the V gene TRBV29-1; D is undetermined. Germline CDR1 reads SQVTM; CDR2 reads ANQGSEA. Trimming pared 4 bases from V and 0 bases from J, leaving 13 bases between. The CDR3 consists of 14 residues. CDR3: CSVGAGRSSYEQYF. Here the CDR3 DNA reads TGCAGCGTTGGGGCAGGCAGGAGCTCCTACGAGCAGTACTTC.

This clonotype was counted only a few times. V and J are TRBV3-1 and TRBJ1-1; a possible D gene is TRBD1 (6 bases). The CDR3 contains 16 residues. Trimming removed 1 base at V and 0 bases at J, with 12 bases between. Germline-derived CDR1 and CDR2 are LGHDT and YNNKEL (reference sequence). The CDR3 spells CASSQVSGAMNTEAFF. CDR3 nucleotide sequence: TGTGCCAGCAGCCAAGTTTCGGGGGCTATGAACACTGAAGCTTTCTTT.

CDR3 sequence reads: CASSLVTGLNEQFF. The CDR3 region has the DNA TGTGCCAGCAGCTTAGTAACAGGGCTAAATGAGCAGTTCTTC. The chain joins TRBV7-2 to TRBJ2-1; possibly TRBD1 for D (6 bases). The CDR3 length is 14 residues. CDR1 is SGHTA, CDR2 FQGNSA, per germline. V lost 1 base, J lost 7 bases, and 11 bases lay in between.

The V gene is TRBV6-2 or TRBV6-3, the J gene TRBJ2-7, with D possibly TRBD2 on 5 matching bases. Between the trimmed V and J ends, which lost 5 bases and 2 bases, there was a span of 10 bases. The CDR3 is made up of 13 amino acids. CDR1 MNHEY and CDR2 SVGEGT come from the germline V gene. Here the CDR3 reads CASSLAPTYEQYF. In DNA, the CDR3 is TGTGCCAGCAGTCTAGCCCCCACCTACGAGCAGTACTTC.

This clonotype was observed at least ten times. The chain carries TRBV5-4 and TRBJ2-1; 7 nucleotides line up with TRBD2. With V trimmed by 4 bases and J by 7 bases, 11 bases remained unmatched. This CDR3 contains 15 residues. Germline V gene sequence: CDR1 SGHNT, CDR2 YYREEE (reference sequence). CDR3 amino acids: CASSPEVWGGNEQFF. CDR3 DNA: TGTGCCAGCAGCCCGGAAGTCTGGGGGGGGAATGAGCAGTTCTTC.